This T cell receptor beta chain was identified in a study of metastatic and nonmetastatic thyroid tumors. Study information: Both malignant and benign thyroid patients supplied peripheral blood and tumor or nodule tissue samples, across which the repertoires of these patients were then compared. Study findings and constraints: Relative to benign nodules, malignant thyroid tumors were reportedly characterized by significantly elevated TCR beta diversity in blood and tumor.

Among the patients, none had received any treatment before thyroid surgery. As originally analysed: A classifier of distant metastasis in papillary thyroid cancer was built from CDR3 differences (across clinicopathological groups). TCRdb re-called the PCR reads through MiXCR. The V and J calls and clone size come from TCRdb's table, not from the authors' own analysis. The profile shows tens of thousands of clones, around a quarter of them singletons. The sample holds many counts of this clone. Its antigen remains unidentified. This CDR3 is built from 16 residues. Trimming took 6 bases from V and 6 from J; bases not matched to a gene: 10. Germline CDR1 WSHSY, CDR2 SAAADI.

The chain joins TRBV10-2 to TRBJ2-1; 11 positions match TRBD2. Sample: blood. The source of this sequence is a female donor with papillary thyroid cancer or a benign thyroid nodule (not recorded which). Some clones in this sample may be carry-over from other donors' samples. For the CDR3, the DNA is TGCGCCAGCAGGTTCACTAGCGGGAGCTCGGTCAATGAGCAGTTCTTC. Translating gives CASRFTSGSSVNEQFF.